This T cell receptor (beta chain) was retrieved from a study of CD49a tissue-resident CD8 T cells in human skin (dated by TCRdb to the late 2010s). About the investigation overall: The study examined tissue-resident memory CD8+ T cell subsets in human skin defined by CD49a, CD69 and CD103 expression.

In sorted CD8+ T cells obtained from the blood, dermis and epidermis of a few healthy donors, TCR beta CDR3 regions were analysed. Both blood and skin samples were provided by each TCR-sequenced donor, and all TCR-sequenced donors were healthy individuals. Sorting was used to isolate CD8+ T cell populations ahead of TCR beta sequencing. Skin was separated into dermal and epidermal compartments before T cells were analysed. Points on this clone: Its antigen remains undetermined. Base qualities were left out, and no much larger clone turns up one base away.

The germline V gene (reference sequence) supplies CDR1 PRHDT and CDR2 FYEKMQ. From the cysteine up to the phenylalanine, the CDR3 has a length of 18 residues. This entry keeps only the CDR3 DNA: 54 bases, framed from base 1. V loses 5 bases, J loses 0 bases, and the germline ends lie 20 bases apart. Receptor libraries were prepared by the immunoSEQ multiplex PCR assay. On the study's bioinformatics: Across the sorted blood, dermal and epidermal CD8+ T cell populations, TCR V beta family usage frequencies were compared. TCRdb's version of the immuneACCESS table is confined to in-frame rearrangements and falls short of the full clone set. An unresolved V gene accounts for under half of the shortfall where checked; the remainder is of unknown origin. The V and J calls and the clone size are those of that table, but D and trimming were determined from the DNA. For this sample, the table gives just under 65 clones.

Recombination linked TRBV13 to TRBJ2-1; the D gene cannot be resolved reliably. Sequencing input: CD103- CD8+ T cells sorted from skin dermis. The receptor was isolated from a human donor in good health. The donor label of this sample is uncertain. Read as DNA, the sequence is TGTGCCAGCAGCCCTTCCCTACAGAGCCAATCCTCCTACAATGAGCAGTTCTTC. It encodes CASSPSLQSQSSYNEQFF.